This is a list of T cell receptor beta chains from one sample in a study of identical twins. Each CDR3 protein gets one entry after TCRdb re-called the 5' RACE reads with MiXCR. Of roughly 770,000 distinct CDR3 sequences in the sample, roughly 20% were seen once. The same sample was also used in a study of T cells expressing NK-cell markers.

Sequencing was done on a sample of PBMCs. The source of these receptors is a woman younger than 35 in good health. Each CDR3 is given with its conserved first and last residue. The D gene is left open where the match is weak. Clone size is shown for a subset of rows, as once, few, many or a class of expanded clone.

TRBJ1-1 NA 13 TRBD1 TRBV2 TGTGCCGACAGACAGGGAAGATACACTGAAGCTTTCTTT CADRQGRYTEAFF
TRBJ1-4 NA 12 NA TRBV20-1 TGCAGTGCTAGAGAAGGACGGGAAAAACTGTTTTTT CSAREGREKLFF
TRBJ2-5 few 14 TRBD1 TRBV12-3/TRBV12-4 TGTGCCAGCAAAAGGGACAGGAGTTGGGAGACCCAGTACTTC CASKRDRSWETQYF
TRBJ1-2 few 17 NA TRBV12-3/TRBV12-4 TGTGCCAGCTCCTACGGGGTAGGCCTCCAGAACCTCTATGGCTACACCTTC CASSYGVGLQNLYGYTF
TRBJ2-1 few 12 NA TRBV10-2 TGCGCCAGCTTGACAGCTAACAATGAGCAGTTCTTC CASLTANNEQFF
TRBJ2-7 few 11 TRBD2 TRBV20-1 TGCAGTACAACTAGCGGGGGCGAGCAGTACTTC CSTTSGGEQYF
TRBJ1-1 few 12 NA TRBV3-1 TGTGCCAGCAGCCCGACGGCGAATGAAGCTTTCTTT CASSPTANEAFF
TRBJ2-2 few 12 NA TRBV10-3 TGTGCCATCAGTCGGAACACCGGGGAGCTGTTTTTT CAISRNTGELFF
TRBJ2-7 few 14 NA TRBV6-1 TGTGCCAGCAGTGAAGCGTTCCTCTCCTACGAGCAGTACTTC CASSEAFLSYEQYF
TRBJ1-5 NA 14 TRBD1 TRBV20-1 TGCAGTGCTAAGACAGGGTGGGTGGGTCAGCCCCAGCATTTT CSAKTGWVGQPQHF
TRBJ2-1 many 11 NA TRBV7-9 TGTGCCAGCCAGCGGGACAATGAGCAGTTCTTC CASQRDNEQFF
TRBJ2-3 few 20 TRBD2 TRBV6-2/TRBV6-3 TGTGCCAGCAGTTATGCCCCTCCTTTCACCGGGGGGGTCGGTAAAGATACGCAGTATTTT CASSYAPPFTGGVGKDTQYF
TRBJ1-5 NA 13 TRBD1 TRBV20-1 TGCAGTGCTTTAGACAGGGCAGGTCAGCCCCAGCATTTT CSALDRAGQPQHF
TRBJ2-1 NA 11 NA TRBV25-1 TGTGCCAGCATCTACGTCAATGAGCAGTTCTTC CASIYVNEQFF
TRBJ2-7 few 11 NA TRBV5-5 TGTGCCAGCAGCGCCGGACCTCGGCCAAACTTC CASSAGPRPNF
TRBJ2-1 few 16 TRBD1 TRBV20-1 TGCAGTGCTACGGATCCGCGGGACAGGGAGTTTTGGGTGGGGGTCTTC CSATDPRDREFWVGVF
TRBJ1-2 many 16 NA TRBV20-1 TGCAGTGCTCGGCCCCGGGACCTTAATTACTTCTATGGCTACACCTTC CSARPRDLNYFYGYTF